The source of this TCR beta chain is a study of T cell responses to AZD1222 COVID-19 vaccine. Study outcomes and limitations: Spike-specific TCR depth and breadth grew after two AZD1222 doses. Per reports, nearly half of all spike-specific TCRs target regions that are unmutated in variants. White British people made up most donors, females outnumbered males, and clonal diversity was possibly underestimated.

The ends were cut back, 8 bases at V and 5 bases at J, with 12 bases in the middle. This CDR3 spans 13 amino acids. CDR1 and CDR2 (germline): MDHEN, SYDVKM. This clone was seen more than once but under ten times. Its matching antigen is unknown. Libraries were prepared by immunoSEQ multiplex PCR; TCRdb keeps only in-frame clonotypes and omits some of them. The data show approximately 99,000 clones, 90% to 95% seen once. Second doses that came at about 4 or about 12 weeks were put together. The receptor was derived from an adult who received the AZD1222 COVID-19 vaccine. The chain recombines TRBV28 with TRBJ2-2; a possible D gene is TRBD1 (5 bases). Sample: peripheral blood, taken 28 days after the second AZD1222 dose. The CDR3 nucleotides are TGTGCCAGCGGGGCAGGGCGAACCGGGGAGCTGTTTTTT. It translates to CASGAGRTGELFF.